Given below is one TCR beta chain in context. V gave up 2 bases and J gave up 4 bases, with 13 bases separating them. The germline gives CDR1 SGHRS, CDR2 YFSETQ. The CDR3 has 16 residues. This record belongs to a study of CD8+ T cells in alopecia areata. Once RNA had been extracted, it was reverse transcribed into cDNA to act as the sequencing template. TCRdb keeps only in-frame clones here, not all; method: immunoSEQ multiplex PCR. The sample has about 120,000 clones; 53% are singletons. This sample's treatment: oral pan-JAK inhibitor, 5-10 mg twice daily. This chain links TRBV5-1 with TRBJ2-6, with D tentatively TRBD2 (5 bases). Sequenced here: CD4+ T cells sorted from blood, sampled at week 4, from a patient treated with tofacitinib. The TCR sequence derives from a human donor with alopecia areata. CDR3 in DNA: TGCGCCAGCAGCTTCGGGGAAATCCGAGGGGCCAACGTCCTGACTTTC. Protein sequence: CASSFGEIRGANVLTF.